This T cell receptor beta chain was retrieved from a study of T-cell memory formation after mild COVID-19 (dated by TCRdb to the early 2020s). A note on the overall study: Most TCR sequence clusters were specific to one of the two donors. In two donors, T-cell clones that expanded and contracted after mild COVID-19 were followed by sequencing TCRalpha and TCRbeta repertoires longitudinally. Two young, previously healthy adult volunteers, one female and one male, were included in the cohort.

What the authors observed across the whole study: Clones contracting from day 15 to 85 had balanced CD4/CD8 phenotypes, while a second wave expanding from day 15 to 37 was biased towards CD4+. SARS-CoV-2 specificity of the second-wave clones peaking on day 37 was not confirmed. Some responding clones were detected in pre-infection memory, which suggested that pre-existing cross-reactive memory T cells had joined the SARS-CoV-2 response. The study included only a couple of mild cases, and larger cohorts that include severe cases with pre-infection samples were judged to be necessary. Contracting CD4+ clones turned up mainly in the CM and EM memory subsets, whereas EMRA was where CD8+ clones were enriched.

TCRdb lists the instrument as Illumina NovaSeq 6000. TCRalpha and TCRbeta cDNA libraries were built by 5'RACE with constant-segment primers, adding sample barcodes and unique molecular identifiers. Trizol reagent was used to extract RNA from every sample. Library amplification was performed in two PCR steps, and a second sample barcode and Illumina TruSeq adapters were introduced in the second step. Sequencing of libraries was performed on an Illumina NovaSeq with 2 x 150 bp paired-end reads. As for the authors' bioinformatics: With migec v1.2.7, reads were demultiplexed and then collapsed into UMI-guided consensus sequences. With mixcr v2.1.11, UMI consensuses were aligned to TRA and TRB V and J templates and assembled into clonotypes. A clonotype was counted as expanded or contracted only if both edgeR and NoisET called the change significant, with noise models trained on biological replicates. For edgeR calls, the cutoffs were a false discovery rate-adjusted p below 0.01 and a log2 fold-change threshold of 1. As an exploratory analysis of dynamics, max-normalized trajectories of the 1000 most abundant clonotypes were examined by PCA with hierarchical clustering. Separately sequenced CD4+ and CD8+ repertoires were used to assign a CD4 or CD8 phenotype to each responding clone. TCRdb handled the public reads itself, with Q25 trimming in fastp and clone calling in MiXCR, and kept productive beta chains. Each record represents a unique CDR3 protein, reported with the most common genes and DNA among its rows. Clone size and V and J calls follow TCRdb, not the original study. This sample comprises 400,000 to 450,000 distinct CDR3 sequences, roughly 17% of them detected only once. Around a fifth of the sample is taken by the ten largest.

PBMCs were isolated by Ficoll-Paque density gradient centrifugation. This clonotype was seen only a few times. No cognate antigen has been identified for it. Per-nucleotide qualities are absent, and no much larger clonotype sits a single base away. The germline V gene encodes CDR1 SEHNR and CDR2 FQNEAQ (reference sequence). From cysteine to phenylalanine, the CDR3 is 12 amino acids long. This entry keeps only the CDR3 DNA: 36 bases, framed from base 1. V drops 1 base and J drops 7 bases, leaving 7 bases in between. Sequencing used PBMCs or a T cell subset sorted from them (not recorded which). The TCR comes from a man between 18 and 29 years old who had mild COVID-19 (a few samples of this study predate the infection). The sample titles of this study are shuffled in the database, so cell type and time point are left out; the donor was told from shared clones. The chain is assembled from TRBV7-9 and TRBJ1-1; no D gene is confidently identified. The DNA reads TGTGCCAGCAGCTTAGACCGTATTGAAGCTTTCTTT. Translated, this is CASSLDRIEAFF.